This TCR beta chain was sequenced in a study of cytomegalovirus exposure and HLA in healthy donors. Study conclusions and caveats: Later genetic work tied a missense DCLRE1C variant to beta-chain V and J trimming. It was confirmed in vitro that a few of the CMV-associated chains were specific for CMV antigens. Evidence from a later analysis indicated that most CMV-associated TCR beta chains looked HLA-restricted. TCR beta sequences reportedly predicted most subjects' HLA-A and HLA-B alleles accurately.

Notes on this clone: Its target is unknown.

The PCR used 60 Vbeta and 13 Jbeta primers. Here immunoSEQ multiplex PCR was the method, and the copy in TCRdb shows in-frame clones only, minus some. Counted here are 130,000 or so clones, 65% to 80% occurring once; the ten biggest clones make up about 3.5%. Germline assignment: CDR1 MGHRA and CDR2 YSYEKL. Trimming cost V 1 base and J 0 bases, with 5 bases left between them. This CDR3 has 14 amino acids. The rearrangement links TRBV4-1 to TRBJ2-3; D not certain. The TCR originated in a man in his thirties or forties in good health and CMV-seronegative. Specimen: PBMCs. The DNA of the CDR3 is TGCGCCAGCAGCCAAGTAGCTAGCACAGATACGCAGTATTTT. This codes for CASSQVASTDTQYF.